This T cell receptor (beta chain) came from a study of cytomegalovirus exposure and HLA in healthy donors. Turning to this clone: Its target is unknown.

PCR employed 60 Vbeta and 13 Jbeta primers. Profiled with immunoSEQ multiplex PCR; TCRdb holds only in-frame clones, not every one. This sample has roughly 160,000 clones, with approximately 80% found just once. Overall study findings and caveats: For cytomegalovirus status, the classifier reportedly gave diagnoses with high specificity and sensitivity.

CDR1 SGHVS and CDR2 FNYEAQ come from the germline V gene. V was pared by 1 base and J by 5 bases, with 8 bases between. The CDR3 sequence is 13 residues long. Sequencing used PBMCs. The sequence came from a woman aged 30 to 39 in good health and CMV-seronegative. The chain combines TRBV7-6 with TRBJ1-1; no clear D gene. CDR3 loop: CASSLGRETEAFF. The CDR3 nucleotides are TGTGCCAGCAGCTTAGGAAGGGAGACTGAAGCTTTCTTT.